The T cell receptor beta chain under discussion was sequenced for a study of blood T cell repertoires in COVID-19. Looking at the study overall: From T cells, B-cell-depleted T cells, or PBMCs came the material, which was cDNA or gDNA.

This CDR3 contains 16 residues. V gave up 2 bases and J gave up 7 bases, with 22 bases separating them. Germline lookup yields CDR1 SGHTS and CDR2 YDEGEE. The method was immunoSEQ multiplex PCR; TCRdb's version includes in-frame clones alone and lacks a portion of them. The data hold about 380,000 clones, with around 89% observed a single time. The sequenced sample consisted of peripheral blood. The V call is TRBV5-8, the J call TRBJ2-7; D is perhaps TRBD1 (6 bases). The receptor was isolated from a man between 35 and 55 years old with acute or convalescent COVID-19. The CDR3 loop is CASSLWNRVVVVEQYF. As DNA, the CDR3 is TGTGCCAGCAGCTTATGGAACAGGGTTGTGGTAGTGGAGCAGTACTTC.